This T cell receptor beta chain is drawn from a study of cytomegalovirus exposure and HLA in healthy donors. With 1 base clipped from V and 4 bases from J, the junction kept 5 bases outside the gene matches. Germline V gene sequence: CDR1 GTSNPN, CDR2 SVGIG (reference sequence). This CDR3 has 15 amino acids. Whole-study results and caveats: Follow-up analysis later connected one missense variant in DCLRE1C with trimming of TCR beta V- and J-genes. The study designated 164 TCR beta chains cytomegalovirus-associated.

Primers included in the PCR were 60 Vbeta and 13 Jbeta primers. This table comes from immunoSEQ multiplex PCR, and its TCRdb copy is limited to in-frame clones, with some not included. The sample comprises roughly 200,000 clones, roughly 85% of which are singletons, and around 4.8% rests with the top ten. This clone has just a few counts. Antigen specificity is unknown. The chain recombines TRBV30 with TRBJ2-5; 11 nucleotides match TRBD2. The TCR sequence derives from a woman aged 30 to 39 in good health and CMV-seropositive. What was sequenced was PBMCs. The CDR3 sequence is CAWSAFGLAGETQYF. In DNA, the CDR3 is TGTGCCTGGAGTGCATTTGGACTAGCGGGAGAGACCCAGTACTTC.